This entry is about one TCR beta chain. Its antigen remains unidentified. This entry is derived from a study of OX40 agonist ivuxolimab in advanced cancers. Study summary: As their treatment, patients were administered ivuxolimab, an agonistic anti-OX40 (CD134) antibody. Partial responses, seen in three patients, involved one hepatocellular carcinoma and two cutaneous melanomas. Study results and caveats: Clonal expansion by week 6 occurred in CD4+ and CD8+ blood T cells (at 0.1 to 3.0 mg/kg). Relative to CD4+, CD8+ T cells held more expanded clones on average.

There are 12 residues in the CDR3. V was clipped by 3 bases and J by 4 bases, with 3 bases between them. The germline gives CDR1 MNHEY, CDR2 SMNVEV (reference sequence). The data were produced by immunoSEQ multiplex PCR, yet TCRdb's version contains in-frame clones alone and is incomplete. The data show 65,000 to 70,000 clones, with around 90% seen just once and about 2.5% held by the top ten. The source was CD4+ or CD8+ T cells sorted from blood, collected in a trial of the OX40 agonist ivuxolimab. V usage is TRBV27 and J usage is TRBJ2-2; D remains ambiguous. This sequence originates from an adult with an advanced solid tumor such as melanoma, head and neck, liver or kidney cancer. The CDR3 is CASSLVTGELFF. The CDR3, as DNA: TGTGCCAGCAGTTTGGTCACCGGGGAGCTGTTTTTT.